The T cell receptor (beta chain) described here comes from a study of CD8 T cells in Susac syndrome. Findings and caveats of the study: The study conceded that relatively few individuals underwent its TCR sequencing and HLA analysis.

Concerning this clonotype: Its antigen remains unknown.

cDNA came from roughly 0.53 to 1 ug RNA primed by random hexamers. Coverage of TCR beta CDR3 amplification by immunoSEQ multiplex PCR extended to 54 Vbeta and 13 Jbeta. Via MiXCR, TCRdb re-called the immunoSEQ multiplex PCR reads, giving one row per CDR3 protein. The sample lists about 300,000 distinct CDR3 sequences, over 75% occurring once. V lost 0 bases to trimming and J lost 2 bases; unmatched junction nucleotides: 11. CDR3 length: 18 amino acids. Germline CDR1 is LGHNA and CDR2 is YSLEER. The source material was CD8+ T cells from PBMCs. The chain employs TRBV4-3 and TRBJ2-7, with 9 bases identical to TRBD2. The clonotype comes from a human donor with multiple sclerosis. CDR3 coding DNA: TGCGCCAGCAGCCAAGATCTTTCCCTAGCGGGAAGGACCTACGAGCAGTACTTC. Amino acid sequence: CASSQDLSLAGRTYEQYF.